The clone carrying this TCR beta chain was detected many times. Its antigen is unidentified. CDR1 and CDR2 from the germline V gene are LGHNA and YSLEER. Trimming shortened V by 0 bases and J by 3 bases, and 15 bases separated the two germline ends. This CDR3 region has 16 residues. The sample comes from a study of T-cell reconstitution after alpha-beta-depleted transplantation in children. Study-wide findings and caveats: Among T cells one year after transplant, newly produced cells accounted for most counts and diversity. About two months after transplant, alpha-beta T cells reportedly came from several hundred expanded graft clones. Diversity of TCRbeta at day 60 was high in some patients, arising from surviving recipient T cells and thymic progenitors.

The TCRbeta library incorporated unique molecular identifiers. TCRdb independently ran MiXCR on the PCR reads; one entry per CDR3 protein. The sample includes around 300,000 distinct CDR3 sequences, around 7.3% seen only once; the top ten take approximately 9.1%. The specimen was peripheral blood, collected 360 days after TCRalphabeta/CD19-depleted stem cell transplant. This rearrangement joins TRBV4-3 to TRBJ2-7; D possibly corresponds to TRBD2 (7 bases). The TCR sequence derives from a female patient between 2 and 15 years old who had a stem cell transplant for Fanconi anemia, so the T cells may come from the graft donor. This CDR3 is CASSQEGGGLYYEQYF. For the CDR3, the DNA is TGCGCCAGCAGCCAAGAAGGCGGGGGCCTTTACTACGAGCAGTACTTC.